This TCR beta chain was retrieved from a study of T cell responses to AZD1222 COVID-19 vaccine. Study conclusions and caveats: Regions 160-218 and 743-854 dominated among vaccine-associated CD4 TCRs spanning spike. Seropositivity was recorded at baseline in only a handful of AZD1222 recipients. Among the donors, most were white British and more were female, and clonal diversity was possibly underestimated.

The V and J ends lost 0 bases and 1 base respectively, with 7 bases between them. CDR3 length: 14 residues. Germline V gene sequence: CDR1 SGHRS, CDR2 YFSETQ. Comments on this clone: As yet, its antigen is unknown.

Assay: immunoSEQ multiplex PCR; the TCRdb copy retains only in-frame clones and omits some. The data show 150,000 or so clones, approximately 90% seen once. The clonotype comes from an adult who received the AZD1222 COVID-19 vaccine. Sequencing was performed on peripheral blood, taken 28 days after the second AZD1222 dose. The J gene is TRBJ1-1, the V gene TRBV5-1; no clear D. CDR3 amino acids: CASSLVAQNTEAFF. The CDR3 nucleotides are TGCGCCAGCAGCTTGGTTGCTCAGAACACTGAAGCTTTCTTT.